These 23 T cell receptor beta chains originate from one sample sequenced in a study of blood T cell repertoires in COVID-19 (TCRdb year 2020). The method behind the library was the immunoSEQ multiplex PCR assay. Sourced from immuneACCESS, this table was stored by TCRdb with only in-frame sequences that have V and J called. A share of the clones is absent; for the studies checked, an unresolved V gene accounts for under half, and the remainder has no known explanation. This sample comprises over 120,000 clones, 78% of them detected only once. The top ten hold 1.9% of the sample. Sequenced input: peripheral blood. These TCRs come from a woman aged 55 to 70 with acute or convalescent COVID-19.

For the CDR3, the DNA is TGTGCCAGCGGGGGACAGAATCAGCCCCAGCATTTT. It specifies CASGGQNQPQHF. V usage is TRBV6-5 and J usage is TRBJ1-5; TRBD1 agrees at 7 bases. The CDR3 has 12 amino acids. Germline V CDR1 and CDR2: MNHEY, SVGAGI. Trimming removed 8 bases from V and 4 bases from J; junction bases left unmatched: 2.

The V call is TRBV18, the J call TRBJ2-2, with D unresolved. The CDR3 loop spans 13 amino acids. In germline, CDR1 is KGHSH, CDR2 LQKENI. V was cut by 6 bases and J by 3 bases, with 8 bases left in between. This CDR3 reads CASSQRDTGELFF. CDR3 coding DNA: TGTGCCAGCTCTCAACGGGACACCGGGGAGCTGTTTTTT.

The rearrangement uses TRBV5-1 and TRBJ2-3; 10 bases match TRBD1. The CDR3 runs to 15 residues. Germline CDR1 SGHRS, CDR2 YFSETQ. Losses at the gene ends were 3 bases for V and 1 base for J; bases not matched to a gene: 2. CDR3 DNA sequence: TGCGCCAGCAGCTCCGGACAGGGGGGCACAGATACGCAGTATTTT. Its protein is CASSSGQGGTDTQYF. Together with reference TRBV5-1 and TRBJ2-3, the CDR3 gives the full variable domain: KAGVTQTPRYLIKTRGQQVTLSCSPISGHRSVSWYQQTPGQGLQFLFEYFSETQRNKGNFPGRFSGRQFSNSRSEMNVSTLELGDSALYLCASSSGQGGTDTQYFGPGTRLTVL.

This chain connects TRBV28 to TRBJ2-7, with a possible D match to TRBD2 (5 bases). Germline CDR1 MDHEN, CDR2 SYDVKM. The CDR3 contains 14 residues. The V end lost 7 bases, the J end lost 2 bases, and 15 bases lay between the germline ends. The DNA for the CDR3 is TGTGCCAGCACCTCAGAGCGGAGAACCTACGAGCAGTACTTC. Translation gives CASTSERRTYEQYF.

This clone appeared a single time. This chain links TRBV3-1 (or the pseudogene TRBV3-2) with TRBJ2-3; the match to TRBD2 covers 11 bases. There are 16 residues in the CDR3. Germline CDR1 reads LGHDT; CDR2 reads YNNKEL (reference sequence). J was trimmed by 2 bases and V by 4 bases; bases with no gene match: 5. Written as DNA, the CDR3 is TGTGCCAGCAGCCCCCTAGCGGGAGGATCCACAGATACGCAGTATTTT. Its protein is CASSPLAGGSTDTQYF.

The chain links TRBV29-1 to TRBJ2-1, with 10 bases fitting TRBD2. Germline lookup yields CDR1 SQVTM and CDR2 ANQGSEA. V trimming: 4 bases; J trimming: 5 bases; junction bases outside the gene matches: 8. This CDR3 comprises 15 residues. The CDR3 protein is CSVGPGLAPDNEQFF. The CDR3 nucleotides read TGCAGCGTTGGGCCGGGACTAGCGCCCGACAATGAGCAGTTCTTC.

The V call is TRBV4-2, the J call TRBJ2-1; TRBD1 matches at 8 bases. The CDR3 length is 15 residues. With 8 bases clipped from V and 6 bases from J, the junction kept 12 bases outside the gene matches. Germline CDR1 is LGHNA and CDR2 is YNFKEQ. CDR3: CASGGQGAPSNEQFF. In nucleotides, the CDR3 is TGTGCCAGCGGCGGGCAGGGGGCGCCTTCCAATGAGCAGTTCTTC.

The chain is built from TRBV7-3 and TRBJ1-2; 8 nucleotides match TRBD1. Per the germline V gene, CDR1 is SGHTA and CDR2 is FQGTGA. J was trimmed by 8 bases and V by 0 bases; bases with no gene match: 5. CDR3 length equals 14 residues. DNA of the CDR3: TGTGCCAGCAGCTTAACGGACAGGGCGGGCGGCTACACCTTC. This codes for CASSLTDRAGGYTF.

The rearrangement links TRBV11-2 to TRBJ1-6; D not certain. CDR1 SGHAT and CDR2 FQNNGV come from the germline V gene. V dropped 5 bases and J dropped 9 bases, with 14 bases sitting between them. The CDR3 is made up of 14 amino acids. The CDR3: CASSLGNGPSPLHF. In nucleotides, the CDR3 is TGTGCCAGCAGCCTAGGCAACGGTCCTTCACCCCTCCACTTT.

The chain combines TRBV7-9 with TRBJ2-2; 8 bases align to TRBD2. The CDR3 sequence is 16 residues long. Germline CDR1 and CDR2: SEHNR and FQNEAQ (reference sequence). V shed 7 bases, J shed 5 bases, and the junction held 12 bases outside the gene matches. The CDR3 bases are TGTGCCAGCATCTCCCCGGGACTAGAGGTGACCGGGGAGCTGTTTTTT. Protein: CASISPGLEVTGELFF.

This clone was observed a single time. The chain couples TRBV3-1 (or the pseudogene TRBV3-2) to TRBJ1-6, with a weak D call TRBD1 (5 bases). The germline V gene encodes CDR1 LGHDT and CDR2 YNNKEL (reference sequence). V lost 0 bases and J lost 10, with 13 bases in between. This CDR3 comprises 15 residues. In DNA, the CDR3 is TGTGCCAGCAGCCAAGACCGGGGGAAGGGGTCACCCCTCCACTTT. Residues: CASSQDRGKGSPLHF.

The rearrangement joins TRBV10-2 to TRBJ2-2; 8 nucleotides agree with TRBD1. The trim removed 8 bases at V and 4 bases at J, leaving 6 bases unmatched. CDR3 length: 14 amino acids. Looked up from germline, CDR1 is WSHSY and CDR2 is SAAADI. CDR3 residues: CASRQGAGTGELFF. DNA for the CDR3: TGCGCCAGCCGTCAGGGGGCGGGCACCGGGGAGCTGTTTTTT.

This clone was observed a few times. The chain has TRBV5-1 and TRBJ2-1; 12 nucleotides align to TRBD2. Per the germline V gene, CDR1 is SGHRS and CDR2 is YFSETQ. V was pared by 5 bases and J by 8 bases, with 8 bases of the junction left unmatched. This CDR3 is built from 15 residues. CDR3: CASSPTSGSVHEQFF. The DNA for the CDR3 is TGCGCCAGCAGTCCGACTAGCGGGAGTGTGCATGAGCAGTTCTTC.

This clone appeared a few times. CDR3 loop: CASSRSYEQYF. Written as DNA, the CDR3 is TGTGCCAGCAGTCGCTCCTACGAGCAGTACTTC. The chain has TRBV14 and TRBJ2-7, with D unclear. The CDR3 consists of 11 residues. The ends were cut back, 6 bases at V and 0 bases at J, with 3 bases in the middle. The germline gives CDR1 SGHDN, CDR2 FVKESK.

The chain uses TRBV9 and TRBJ1-2; D is possibly TRBD1 (6 bases). Looked up from germline, CDR1 is SGDLS and CDR2 is YYNGEE. V lost 5 bases to trimming and J lost 7 bases, with 15 bases between them. The CDR3 spans 13 residues. The CDR3, as DNA: TGTGCCAGCAGAAAAGGACAGCTGGGTGGCTACACCTTC. Translation gives CASRKGQLGGYTF.

As DNA, the CDR3 is TGTGCCAGCGCCCTGAGCGGAGACAATGAGCAGTTCTTC. Protein: CASALSGDNEQFF. The chain employs TRBV7-9 and TRBJ2-1, with D possibly matching TRBD2 (5 bases). V lost 8 bases, J lost 5 bases, and 13 bases lay in between. This CDR3 is 13 amino acids long. From germline, CDR1 is SEHNR and CDR2 FQNEAQ (reference sequence).

This chain connects TRBV7-9 to TRBJ2-7; D not certain. V was cut by 0 bases and J by 7 bases, with 7 bases left in between. CDR3 size: 12 residues. Per germline, CDR1 SEHNR and CDR2 FQNEAQ (reference sequence). The CDR3 DNA sequence: TGTGCCAGCAGCTTAGCCCACTATGAGCAGTACTTC. The encoded protein is CASSLAHYEQYF.

This chain links TRBV6-5 with TRBJ1-3; possibly TRBD1 for D (6 bases). Trimming left V 6 bases short and J 2 bases short, with 14 bases between. Germline V gene data show CDR1 as MNHEY and CDR2 as SVGAGI. This CDR3 comprises 15 residues. This chain's CDR3 is CASRQTTGTGNTIYF. CDR3 bases: TGTGCCAGCAGACAAACAACAGGGACTGGAAACACCATATATTTT.

This clone was observed a few times. V usage is TRBV6-4 and J usage is TRBJ2-5; D might be TRBD2 (5 bases). V was clipped by 3 bases and J by 4 bases, with 15 bases between them. The CDR3 is 15 residues long. The germline V gene has CDR1 MRHNA and CDR2 SNTAGT. As DNA, the CDR3 is TGTGCCAGCAGTGATAAGCGGAAGATTGGAGAGACCCAGTACTTC. It is translated as CASSDKRKIGETQYF.

This rearrangement joins TRBV4-1 to TRBJ1-1, with TRBD1 as a possible D gene (5 bases). Germline V gene lookup returns CDR1 MGHRA and CDR2 YSYEKL. The CDR3 sequence is 15 residues long. The V and J ends lost 3 bases and 5 bases respectively, with 16 bases between them. For the CDR3, the DNA is TGCGCCAGCAGCCAGTCAGGGTCTAGGTGGACTGAAGCTTTCTTT. It specifies CASSQSGSRWTEAFF.

The V call is TRBV7-8, the J call TRBJ2-3; possible D gene TRBD1, 5 bases. Trimming shortened V by 5 bases and J by 2 bases, and 20 bases separated the two germline ends. The germline V gene encodes CDR1 SGHVS and CDR2 FQNEAQ. The CDR3 runs 17 residues. The CDR3 here is CASSPILGAPDTDTQYF. The CDR3 DNA reads as TGTGCCAGCAGCCCGATCCTAGGGGCGCCAGACACAGATACGCAGTATTTT.

The V call is TRBV4-1, the J call TRBJ2-7; 14 bases are a match to TRBD2. The CDR3 spans 18 residues. Germline assignment: CDR1 MGHRA and CDR2 YSYEKL. V shed 3 bases and J 6 bases; nucleotides not matched to a gene: 13. CDR3 sequence reads: CASSHGLAGGLGYGEQYF. For the CDR3, the DNA is TGCGCCAGCAGCCACGGACTAGCGGGAGGTCTAGGGTACGGCGAGCAGTACTTC.

With regard to this clone: Compared with germline, one end of the junction differs, possibly owing to a read error. The chain is built from TRBV27 and TRBJ2-3, with D maybe TRBD2 (6 bases). The germline V gene has CDR1 MNHEY and CDR2 SMNVEV (reference sequence). The CDR3 consists of 15 residues. The CDR3 is CASSFGSVSGGRRHF. The CDR3 DNA follows: TGTGCCAGCAGTTTTGGATCGGTATCAGGAGGGCGCAGGCATTTT.